A single sample gave rise to the 14 T cell receptor beta chains below, sequenced in a study of T cells in women clearing cervical HPV infection. Assay used: immunoSEQ multiplex PCR; TCRdb lists only in-frame clones, some missing. The sample totals 20,000 to 25,000 clones. The specimen sequenced was blood buffy coat. These receptors all stem from a woman aged 18-69 years with a cervical HPV16 infection that either progressed to CIN3+ or cleared (not recorded which).

As regards this clone: The read ends 3 residues before the CDR3 terminus; that terminus is restored from the germline J gene. The chain joins TRBV18 to TRBJ1-1; weak D call: TRBD1 (6 bases). Germline V lookup: CDR1 KGHSH, CDR2 LQKENI. CDR3 length: 11 residues. This CDR3 is CASSPGQEAFF. The sequenced CDR3 bases are TGTGCCAGCTCACCCGGACAGGAA.

With respect to this clone: The read ends 3 residues early relative to the CDR3; the germline J gene fills the gap. V gene TRBV29-1 combines with J gene TRBJ2-1, with TRBD2 identical over 9 bases. Germline CDR1 and CDR2: SQVTM and ANQGSEA. V was pared by 6 bases and J by 4 bases, with 10 bases of the junction left unmatched. The CDR3 length is 15 residues. CDR3 amino acids: CSVAHGTSRYNEQFF. Partial CDR3 DNA: TGCAGCGTCGCGCACGGGACTAGCCGTTACAATGAG.

On this clone: The sequenced fragment ends 3 residues before the CDR3 boundary, so the rest is inferred from the germline J gene. The gene calls are TRBV30 and TRBJ2-1; D perhaps matches TRBD2 (5 bases). Germline lookup yields CDR1 GTSNPN and CDR2 SVGIG (reference sequence). The CDR3 is 14 residues long. With 4 bases removed from V and 1 base from J, the gap between germline ends came to 11 bases. This CDR3 reads CAWTSPGSYNEQFF. The DNA read from the CDR3 is TGTGCCTGGACCTCTCCGGGGTCCTACAATGAG.

To note about this clone: The CDR3 goes on 3 residues after the read ends, and that part is filled in from the germline J gene. This chain joins TRBV7-2 and TRBJ1-6; D possibly corresponds to TRBD1 (5 bases). Trimming removed 6 bases at V and 9 bases at J, with 15 bases between. Germline CDR1 is SGHTA and CDR2 is FQGNSA. There are 14 residues in the CDR3. The sequenced CDR3 bases are TGTGCCAGCAGGGGCAGGGTAGCAGGTTCACCC. This gives the protein CASRGRVAGSP. The CDR3 in its entirety is CASRGRVAGSPLHF.

In regard to this clone: The read gets to within 3 residues of the CDR3 end, and the germline J gene fills in the rest. The chain carries TRBV2 and TRBJ2-3; weak D call: TRBD1 (6 bases). This CDR3 is built from 14 residues. Trimming left V 5 bases short and J 2 bases short, with 11 bases between. The germline V gene encodes CDR1 SNHLY and CDR2 FYNNEI. The CDR3 DNA, read in part, is TGTGCCAGCAGTACAGGGTCATCCACAGATACG. It yields the protein CASSTGSSTDT. The entire CDR3 reads CASSTGSSTDTQYF.

With respect to this clone: The CDR3 end is not reached by the read, which stops 3 residues before it; the germline J gene fills it in. The chain recombines TRBV19 with TRBJ2-2; 9 bases are a match to TRBD1. The germline CDR1 and CDR2 sequences are LNHDA and SQIVND (reference sequence). The CDR3 has 15 amino acids. CDR3 DNA, as far as it was read: TGTGCCAGTCGTGACTCCGGGACAGGGAATGAAAAG. Translated, it gives CASRDSGTGNEK. The complete CDR3 reads CASRDSGTGNEKLFF.

CDR3: CASSLAQASYEQYF. CDR3 bases read: TGTGCCAGCAGCTTAGCGCAGGCGAGTTACGAG. The genes are TRBV11-1 and TRBJ2-7; D not resolved. The read is 3 residues too short to cover the CDR3 end, so that end is filled in from the germline J gene. CDR3 length equals 14 residues. V lost 0 bases to trimming and J lost 4 bases, with 10 bases between them. CDR1 SGHAT and CDR2 FQDESV come from the germline V gene (reference sequence). Combining the CDR3 with reference TRBV11-1 and TRBJ2-7 gives the whole variable domain EAEVAQSPRYKITEKSQAVAFWCDPISGHATLYWYRQILGQGPELLVQFQDESVVDDSQLPKDRFSAERLKGVDSTLKIQPAELGDSAMYLCASSLAQASYEQYFGPGTRLTVT.

As to this clone: The read ends 3 residues before the CDR3 terminus; that terminus is restored from the germline J gene. This chain uses TRBV29-1 with TRBJ2-1, with D maybe TRBD1 (5 bases). CDR1 and CDR2 from the germline V gene are SQVTM and ANQGSEA. CDR3 length equals 14 residues. With 1 base removed from V and 4 bases from J, the gap between germline ends came to 11 bases. This CDR3 is CSVEGLDSYNEQFF. The DNA read from the CDR3 is TGCAGCGTTGAAGGGTTAGACAGTTACAATGAG.

The CDR3 bases that were read are TGTGCCAGCAGATACCGACAGTGGAGTAATGAAAAA. Its protein product is CASRYRQWSNEK. The whole CDR3 sequence is CASRYRQWSNEKLFF. The gene calls are TRBV11-2 and TRBJ1-4; tentative D call: TRBD1 (5 bases). Read data end 3 residues before the CDR3 end; the end is taken from the germline J gene. This CDR3 has 15 amino acids. The V gene's germline CDR1 is SGHAT and CDR2 FQNNGV. Trimming pared 6 bases from V and 4 bases from J, leaving 15 bases between.

Of note for this clone: The CDR3 end is not reached by the read, which stops 3 residues before it; the germline J gene fills it in. The chain is built from TRBV29-1 and TRBJ2-7; 7 bases map to TRBD1. V lost 7 bases and J lost 2; bases outside the gene matches: 5. The CDR3 is 12 residues long. The germline gives CDR1 SQVTM, CDR2 ANQGSEA. The sequenced part of the CDR3 DNA is TGCAGCGCTAGGGACAGTGCCTACGAG. Amino acid sequence: CSARDSAYE. The whole CDR3 reads CSARDSAYEQYF.

Details on this clone: The CDR3 end falls 3 residues outside the read, so it is completed with the germline J gene. This chain uses TRBV13 with TRBJ2-1, with TRBD1 identical over 10 bases. Looked up from germline, CDR1 is PRHDT and CDR2 is FYEKMQ (reference sequence). The CDR3 consists of 17 residues. The trim removed 4 bases at V and 6 bases at J, leaving 12 bases unmatched. Partial CDR3 DNA: TGTGCCAGCAGCTCTAGGGCCCTGGACAGGGGGTTCAATGAG. It is translated as CASSSRALDRGFNE. Given in full, the CDR3 is CASSSRALDRGFNEQFF. The full variable domain, its missing parts supplied by reference TRBV13 and TRBJ2-1, is AAGVIQSPRHLIKEKRETATLKCYPIPRHDTVYWYQQGPGQDPQFLISFYEKMQSDKGSIPDRFSAQQFSDYHSELNMSSLELGDSALYFCASSSRALDRGFNEQFFGPGTRLTVL.

In regard to this clone: The read finishes 3 residues shy of the CDR3 end, and the germline J gene is used to complete it. V is TRBV2 and J is TRBJ2-5; TRBD2 is a possible D gene (5 bases). V dropped 2 bases and J dropped 7 bases, with 14 bases sitting between them. CDR1 is SNHLY, CDR2 FYNNEI, per germline. This CDR3 has 14 residues. Partial CDR3 DNA: TGTGCCAGCAGTGAAAGTCGCGGGCCGGGGACC. Translating it yields CASSESRGPGT. The entire CDR3 is CASSESRGPGTQYF.

The sequenced part of the CDR3 DNA is TGTGCCAGCTGCCGTTCCTTTAGGGGGGGGAACACTGAA. Translating gives CASCRSFRGGNTE. The whole CDR3 protein reads CASCRSFRGGNTEAFF. V gene TRBV28 combines with J gene TRBJ1-1; a possible D gene is TRBD1 (6 bases). The sequenced fragment ends 3 residues before the CDR3 boundary, so the rest is inferred from the germline J gene. Trimming left V 8 bases short and J 1 base short, with 20 bases between. The CDR3 covers 16 residues. Germline CDR1 is MDHEN and CDR2 is SYDVKM.

With regard to this clone: The sequenced fragment ends 3 residues before the CDR3 boundary, so the rest is inferred from the germline J gene. The genes are TRBV5-5 and TRBJ1-2; no clear D. The CDR3 extends over 13 amino acids. V lost 0 bases to trimming and J lost 5 bases, with 8 bases between them. CDR1 SGHKS and CDR2 YYEKEE come from the germline V gene (reference sequence). CDR3 DNA (partial): TGTGCCAGCAGCTTGGAGAGAGCATATGGC. Protein sequence: CASSLERAYG. The CDR3 reads in full as CASSLERAYGYTF.